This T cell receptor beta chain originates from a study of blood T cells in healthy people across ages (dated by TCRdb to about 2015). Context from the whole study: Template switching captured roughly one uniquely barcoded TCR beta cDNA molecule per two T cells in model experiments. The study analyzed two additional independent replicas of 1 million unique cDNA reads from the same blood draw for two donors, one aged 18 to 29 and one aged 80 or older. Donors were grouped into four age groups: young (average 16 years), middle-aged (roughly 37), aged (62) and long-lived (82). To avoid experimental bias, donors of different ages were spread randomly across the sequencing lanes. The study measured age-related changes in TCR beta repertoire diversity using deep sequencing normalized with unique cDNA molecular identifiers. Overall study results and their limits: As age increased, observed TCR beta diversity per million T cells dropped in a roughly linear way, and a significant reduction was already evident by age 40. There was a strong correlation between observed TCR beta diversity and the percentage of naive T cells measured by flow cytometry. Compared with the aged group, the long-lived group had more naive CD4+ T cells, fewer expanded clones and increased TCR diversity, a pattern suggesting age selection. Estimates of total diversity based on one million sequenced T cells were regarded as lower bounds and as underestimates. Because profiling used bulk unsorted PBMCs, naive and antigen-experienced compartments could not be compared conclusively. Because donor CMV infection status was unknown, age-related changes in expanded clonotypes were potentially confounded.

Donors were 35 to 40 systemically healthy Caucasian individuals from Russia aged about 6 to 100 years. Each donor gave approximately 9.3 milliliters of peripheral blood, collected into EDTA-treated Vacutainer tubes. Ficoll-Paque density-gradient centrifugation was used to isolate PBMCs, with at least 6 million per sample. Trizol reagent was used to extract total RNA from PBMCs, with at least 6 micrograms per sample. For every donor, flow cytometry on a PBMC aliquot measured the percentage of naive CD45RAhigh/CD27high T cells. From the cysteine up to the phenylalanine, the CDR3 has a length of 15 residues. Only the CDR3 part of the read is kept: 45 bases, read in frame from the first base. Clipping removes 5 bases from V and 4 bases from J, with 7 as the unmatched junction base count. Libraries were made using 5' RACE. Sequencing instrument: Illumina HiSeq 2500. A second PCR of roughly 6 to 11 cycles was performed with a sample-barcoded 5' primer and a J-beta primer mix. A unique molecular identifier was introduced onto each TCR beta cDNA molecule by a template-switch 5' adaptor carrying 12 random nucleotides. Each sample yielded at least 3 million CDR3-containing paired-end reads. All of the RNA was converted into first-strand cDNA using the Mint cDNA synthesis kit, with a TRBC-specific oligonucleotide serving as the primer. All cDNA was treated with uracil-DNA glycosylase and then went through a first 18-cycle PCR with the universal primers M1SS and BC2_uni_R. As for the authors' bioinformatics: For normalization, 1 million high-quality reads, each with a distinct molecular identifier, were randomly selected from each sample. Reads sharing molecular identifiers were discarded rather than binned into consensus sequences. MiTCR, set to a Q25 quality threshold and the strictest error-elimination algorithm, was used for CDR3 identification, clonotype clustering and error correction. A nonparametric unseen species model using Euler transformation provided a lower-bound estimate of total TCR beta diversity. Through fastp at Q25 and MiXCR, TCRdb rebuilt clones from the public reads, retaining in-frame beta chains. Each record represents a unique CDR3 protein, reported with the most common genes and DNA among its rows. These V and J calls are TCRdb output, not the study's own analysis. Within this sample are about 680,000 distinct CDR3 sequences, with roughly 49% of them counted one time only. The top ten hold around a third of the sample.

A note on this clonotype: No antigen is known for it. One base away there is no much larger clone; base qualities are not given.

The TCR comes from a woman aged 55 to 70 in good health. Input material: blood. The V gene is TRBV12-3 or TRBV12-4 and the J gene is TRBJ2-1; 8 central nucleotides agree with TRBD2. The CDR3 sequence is CASSDASGLYNEQFF. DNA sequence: TGTGCCAGCAGTGACGCTAGCGGGCTATACAATGAGCAGTTCTTC.